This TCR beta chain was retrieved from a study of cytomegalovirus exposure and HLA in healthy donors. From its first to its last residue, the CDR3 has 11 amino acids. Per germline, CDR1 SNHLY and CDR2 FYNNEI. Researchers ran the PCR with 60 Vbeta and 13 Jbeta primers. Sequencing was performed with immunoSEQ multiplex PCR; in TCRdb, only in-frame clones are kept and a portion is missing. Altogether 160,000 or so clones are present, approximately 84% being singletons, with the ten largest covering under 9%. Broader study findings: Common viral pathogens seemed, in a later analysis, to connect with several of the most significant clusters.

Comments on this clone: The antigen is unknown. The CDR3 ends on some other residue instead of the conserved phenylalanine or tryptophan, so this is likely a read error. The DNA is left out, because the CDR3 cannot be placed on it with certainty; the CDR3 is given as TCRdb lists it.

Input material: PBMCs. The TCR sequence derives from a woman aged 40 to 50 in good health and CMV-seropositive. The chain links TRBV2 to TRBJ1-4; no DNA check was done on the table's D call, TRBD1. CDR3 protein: CASSRQGPISA.